This TCR beta chain originates from a study of T cell responses to AZD1222 COVID-19 vaccine. Broader study findings: Donors skewed white British and female; clonal diversity was possibly underestimated. No repertoire was sampled before or during the peak T cell response, only after it. Baseline serostatus was positive in only six or seven AZD1222 recipients. Compared with day 0, the breadth and depth of the Spike-specific TCR repertoire rose significantly after two doses of AZD1222.

The CDR3 covers 17 residues. With V trimmed by 5 bases and J by 1 base, 6 bases remained unmatched. CDR1 and CDR2 (germline): SGHTA, FQGNSA. Clones were sequenced by immunoSEQ multiplex PCR, and TCRdb holds only the in-frame ones, with some missing. The top ten clones hold about 3.4% of a sample with 150,000 or so clones, roughly 88% of them seen once. In regard to this clone: The antigen remains unidentified.

The receptor's source is an adult in good health. This material consisted of peripheral blood, taken on day 0 of MenACWY control vaccination. V is TRBV7-2 and J is TRBJ2-3; 13 nucleotides agree with TRBD2. The DNA for the CDR3 is TGTGCCAGCAGCGCATGGACTAGCGGGAGTCGCACAGATACGCAGTATTTT. As protein: CASSAWTSGSRTDTQYF.